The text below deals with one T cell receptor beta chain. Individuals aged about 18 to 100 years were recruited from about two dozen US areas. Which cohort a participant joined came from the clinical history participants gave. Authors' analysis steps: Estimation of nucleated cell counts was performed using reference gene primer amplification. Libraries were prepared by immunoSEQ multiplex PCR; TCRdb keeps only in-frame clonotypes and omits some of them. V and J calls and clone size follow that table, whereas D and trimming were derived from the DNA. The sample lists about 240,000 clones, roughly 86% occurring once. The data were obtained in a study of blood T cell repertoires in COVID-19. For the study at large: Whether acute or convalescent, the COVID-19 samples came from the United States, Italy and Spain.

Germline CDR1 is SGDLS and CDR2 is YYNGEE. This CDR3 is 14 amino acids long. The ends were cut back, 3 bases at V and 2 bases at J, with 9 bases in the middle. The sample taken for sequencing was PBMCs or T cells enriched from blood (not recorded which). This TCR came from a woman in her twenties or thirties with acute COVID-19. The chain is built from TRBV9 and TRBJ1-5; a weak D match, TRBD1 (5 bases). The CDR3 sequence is CASSEGQGNQPQHF. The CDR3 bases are TGTGCCAGCAGCGAGGGGCAGGGCAATCAGCCCCAGCATTTT.